The 32 T cell receptor beta chains below come from one sample, sequenced in a study of Graves' ophthalmopathy and Graves' hyperthyroidism. RNA transcripts were the template, and TCR beta CDR3 regions were amplified from them. HTBI primers were employed in first-round RT-PCR, then a second-round multiplex PCR followed. TCRdb reprocessed the multiplex PCR reads with MiXCR, giving one entry per CDR3 protein. The table includes almost 400,000 distinct CDR3 sequences, about a sixth detected once. Specimen: peripheral blood. Source of these receptors: a woman aged 18-35 years with Graves' ophthalmopathy.

Many counts were recorded for this clonotype. The DNA of the CDR3 is TGTGCCACCAGCAGAGTGCCGCCCACCAGGTTCGGTGAAGAGACCCAGTACTTC. As protein: CATSRVPPTRFGEETQYF. The chain employs TRBV15 and TRBJ2-5; D gene unclear. The CDR3 loop spans 18 amino acids. Trimming cost V 1 base and J 3 bases, with 21 bases left between them. Germline V gene data show CDR1 as LNHNV and CDR2 as YYDKDF (reference sequence).

This clonotype was counted many times. The CDR3 nucleotides are TGTGCCAGCAGCCAAGTAGGGTTCGGGAACACTGAAGCTTTCTTT. Its translation: CASSQVGFGNTEAFF. The V gene is TRBV14, the J gene TRBJ1-1; D not certain. The V end lost 1 base, the J end lost 1 base, and 10 bases lay between the germline ends. Germline assignment: CDR1 SGHDN and CDR2 FVKESK. The CDR3 runs 15 residues.

This clonotype has ten or more counts. The chain couples TRBV4-3 to TRBJ2-4; D is undetermined. This CDR3 is 15 amino acids long. In germline, CDR1 is LGHNA, CDR2 YSLEER. V shed 0 bases and J shed 6 bases, with 12 bases lying between them. CDR3 loop: CASSQEGRPGNIQYF. The CDR3 bases are TGCGCCAGCAGCCAAGAAGGGCGCCCTGGAAACATTCAGTACTTC.

This clonotype appeared many times. The chain combines TRBV6-5 with TRBJ1-1; TRBD1 aligns across 8 bases. CDR1 MNHEY and CDR2 SVGAGI come from the germline V gene. V trimming: 5 bases; J trimming: 5 bases; junction bases outside the gene matches: 7. This CDR3 is built from 14 residues. The CDR3 coding sequence is TGTGCCAGCAGTCGACCGGGACAGGTTACTGAAGCTTTCTTT. As protein: CASSRPGQVTEAFF.

This clonotype was recorded many times. No conserved phenylalanine or tryptophan ends this CDR3, so it is likely a read error. The chain is built from TRBV18 and TRBJ2-5; D not resolved. This CDR3 comprises 14 residues. The germline V gene encodes CDR1 KGHSH and CDR2 LQKENI. Trimming removed 0 bases from V and 5 bases from J, with 10 bases in between. CDR3 nucleotide sequence: TGTGCCAGCTCACCACCGTTGTCCGGGGAGACCCAGTACCTC. Translating gives CASSPPLSGETQYL.

This clonotype was counted ten times or more. This chain connects TRBV2 to TRBJ1-1; possible D gene TRBD1, 6 bases. With 3 bases removed from V and 5 bases from J, the gap between germline ends came to 13 bases. Germline V gives CDR1 SNHLY, CDR2 FYNNEI. The CDR3 is 14 residues long. CDR3 region: CASSDMGRGTEAFF. The CDR3 coding sequence is TGTGCCAGCAGTGATATGGGCAGGGGAACTGAAGCTTTCTTT. Looking up the rest from reference TRBV2 and TRBJ1-1 gives the full variable domain: EPEVTQTPSHQVTQMGQEVILRCVPISNHLYFYWYRQILGQKVEFLVSFYNNEISEKSEIFDDQFSVERPDGSNFTLKIRSTKLEDSAMYFCASSDMGRGTEAFFGQGTRLTVV.

This clonotype was counted a single time. The genes are TRBV7-8 and TRBJ1-6; D gene unclear. The CDR3 contains 12 residues. Trimming removed 5 bases from V and 7 bases from J, with 6 bases in between. Germline-derived CDR1 and CDR2 are SGHVS and FQNEAQ. In nucleotides, the CDR3 is TGTGCCAGCAGCGGAGACAATTCACCCCTCCACTTT. Translation: CASSGDNSPLHF.

There are many counts of this clonotype. The rearrangement links TRBV7-2 to TRBJ2-7, with 7 bases that match TRBD1. V shed 2 bases and J 0 bases; nucleotides not matched to a gene: 4. Germline lookup yields CDR1 SGHTA and CDR2 FQGNSA. The CDR3 is 15 amino acids. The CDR3 loop is CASSLKGQTSYEQYF. CDR3 in DNA: TGTGCCAGCAGCTTAAAGGGACAGACCTCCTACGAGCAGTACTTC.

This clonotype has ten or more counts. CDR3 loop: CASSQAWKTYEQYF. The CDR3 DNA is TGCGCCAGCAGCCAAGCCTGGAAAACCTACGAGCAGTACTTC. This chain uses TRBV4-1 with TRBJ2-7, with D uncertain. The CDR3 has 14 residues. From germline, CDR1 is MGHRA and CDR2 YSYEKL. The V end lost 1 base, the J end lost 2 bases, and 9 bases lay between the germline ends.

In this sample, this clonotype turned up many times. The gene calls are TRBV27 and TRBJ2-7; 7 bases agree with TRBD2. The CDR3 extends over 15 amino acids. CDR1 is MNHEY, CDR2 SMNVEV, per germline (reference sequence). Trimming removed 0 bases from V and 3 bases from J; junction bases left unmatched: 5. The CDR3 region is CASSLSRVAGYEQYF. The DNA of the CDR3 is TGTGCCAGCAGTTTATCTCGGGTAGCGGGCTACGAGCAGTACTTC.

This clonotype has ten or more counts. The chain recombines TRBV7-9 with TRBJ1-1; TRBD1 matches 7 bases. The CDR3 has 15 amino acids. The trim removed 5 bases at V and 1 base at J, leaving 7 bases unmatched. Germline CDR1 is SEHNR and CDR2 is FQNEAQ (reference sequence). The CDR3 here is CASSVDRARNTEAFF. CDR3 DNA: TGTGCCAGCAGCGTCGACAGGGCTCGGAACACTGAAGCTTTCTTT.

There are many counts of this clonotype. This chain joins TRBV7-8 and TRBJ2-5, with 8 bases identical to TRBD2. The CDR3 loop spans 15 amino acids. V was clipped by 6 bases and J by 2 bases; unmatched bases: 8. CDR1 and CDR2 from the germline V gene are SGHVS and FQNEAQ. CDR3 loop: CASSPGLAAQETQYF. For the CDR3, the DNA is TGTGCCAGCAGTCCCGGACTAGCAGCTCAAGAGACCCAGTACTTC.

The chain carries TRBV12-3 or TRBV12-4 and TRBJ1-1; D is unclear. This CDR3 spans 16 amino acids. Trimming pared 4 bases from V and 1 base from J, leaving 16 bases between. The CDR3 DNA reads as TGTGCCAGCAGTTACGATGTCGGGAGGAGGAACACTGAAGCTTTCTTT. This translates into CASSYDVGRRNTEAFF.

This clonotype was observed at least ten times. V is TRBV28 and J is TRBJ2-7; D is unresolved. Germline V CDR1 and CDR2: MDHEN, SYDVKM. The CDR3 runs 14 residues. V lost 5 bases and J lost 0, with 11 bases in between. The chain's CDR3 is CASSLYSISYEQYF. Written as DNA, the CDR3 is TGTGCCAGCAGTCTGTACAGCATCTCCTACGAGCAGTACTTC.

The V gene is TRBV29-1, the J gene TRBJ2-5; 10 nucleotides line up with TRBD1. Trimming cost V 1 base and J 6 bases; bases outside gene matches: 5. The germline V gene has CDR1 SQVTM and CDR2 ANQGSEA. The CDR3 length is 14 residues. DNA for the CDR3: TGCAGCGTTGAAGGGACAGGGGGTTGGAAGACCCAGTACTTC. Translating gives CSVEGTGGWKTQYF.

The chain carries TRBV30 and TRBJ1-2; a weak D match, TRBD1 (6 bases). This CDR3 has 17 amino acids. Trimming took off 3 bases at V and 2 bases at J, with 22 bases between the two ends. Germline V gene lookup returns CDR1 GTSNPN and CDR2 SVGIG (reference sequence). CDR3 sequence: CAWRAGVRGILNYGYTF. The CDR3 DNA reads as TGTGCCTGGAGAGCGGGGGTCAGGGGCATCCTGAACTATGGCTACACCTTC.

Ten or more counts support this clonotype. The chain joins TRBV7-9 to TRBJ1-1; a weak D match, TRBD1 (5 bases). CDR1 SEHNR and CDR2 FQNEAQ come from the germline V gene (reference sequence). This CDR3 has 12 residues. Trimming removed 5 bases from V and 10 bases from J, with 14 bases in between. The DNA of the CDR3 is TGTGCCAGCAGCCCAGGGAGGCAGGGAGCTTTCTTT. The encoded protein is CASSPGRQGAFF.

This clonotype showed up many times. The chain links TRBV29-1 to TRBJ2-4, with 8 bases identical to TRBD1. CDR3 length: 13 residues. The germline V gene encodes CDR1 SQVTM and CDR2 ANQGSEA. The ends lost 7 bases at V and 8 bases at J; junction bases unmatched: 10. The DNA of the CDR3 is TGCAGCGCCTGGGGAACAGGGGGTTACATTCAGTACTTC. It codes for CSAWGTGGYIQYF.

Ten or more counts support this clonotype. The chain links TRBV20-1 to TRBJ2-7, with unresolved D. Germline lookup yields CDR1 DFQATT and CDR2 SNEGSKA (reference sequence). This CDR3 comprises 14 residues. Trimming removed 5 bases at V and 6 bases at J, with 20 bases between. CDR3 sequence: CSAGWALLGPEQYF. CDR3 DNA: TGCAGTGCTGGTTGGGCTCTCTTGGGCCCCGAGCAGTACTTC.

This chain connects TRBV4-1 to TRBJ2-7, with a possible D match to TRBD2 (6 bases). CDR1 and CDR2 from the germline V gene are MGHRA and YSYEKL. V gave up 0 bases and J gave up 0 bases, with 21 bases separating them. This CDR3 has 19 amino acids. The CDR3, as DNA: TGCGCCAGCAGCCAAGATAGCCCCATTGGGCGGGGCATCTCCTACGAGCAGTACTTC. Its protein product is CASSQDSPIGRGISYEQYF.

In its sample, this clonotype was seen many times. The chain couples TRBV3-1 to TRBJ2-5; the D is unclear. In germline, CDR1 is LGHDT, CDR2 YNNKEL (reference sequence). V shed 4 bases and J shed 0 bases, with 9 bases lying between them. The CDR3 is 14 residues long. Here the CDR3 reads CASSRSRNQETQYF. The CDR3 region has the DNA TGTGCCAGCAGCCGGAGTCGGAACCAAGAGACCCAGTACTTC.

This clonotype was picked up many times. This chain connects TRBV2 to TRBJ2-5, with 7 bases matching TRBD1. V lost 7 bases and J lost 1; bases outside the gene matches: 6. Per germline, CDR1 SNHLY and CDR2 FYNNEI. The CDR3 extends over 14 amino acids. The CDR3 here is CASNYRGAQETQYF. Here the CDR3 DNA reads TGTGCCAGCAACTACAGGGGTGCCCAAGAGACCCAGTACTTC.

This clonotype showed up many times. This chain uses TRBV6-1 with TRBJ1-6, with D hard to call. V lost 3 bases, J lost 9 bases, and 15 bases lay in between. CDR1 is MNHNS and CDR2 is SASEGT in the germline V gene. The CDR3 is made up of 15 amino acids. The CDR3 region has the DNA TGTGCCAGCAGTGATGTTTGGGTGCTTCTTTCACCCCTCCACTTT. Translated, it gives CASSDVWVLLSPLHF.

This clonotype was seen at least ten times. This chain connects TRBV19 to TRBJ2-3; maybe TRBD2 (5 bases). Per germline, CDR1 LNHDA and CDR2 SQIVND (reference sequence). This CDR3 has 17 residues. Trimming removed 2 bases from V and 2 bases from J, with 17 bases in between. CDR3: CASSILPGLTPTDTQYF. The CDR3, as DNA: TGTGCCAGTAGTATACTTCCCGGACTCACGCCCACAGATACGCAGTATTTT.

The chain links TRBV20-1 to TRBJ1-2; unclear D gene. CDR1 is DFQATT, CDR2 SNEGSKA, per germline (reference sequence). The CDR3 covers 13 residues. The germline V and J ends were trimmed by 0 bases and 5 bases, with 10 bases remaining between them. CDR3 amino acids: CSARDRAAYGYTF. The CDR3 nucleotides are TGCAGTGCTAGAGATCGGGCAGCTTATGGCTACACCTTC.

This clonotype was detected a few times. The rearrangement links TRBV6-1 to TRBJ2-2, with 14 nucleotides matching TRBD2. Germline V gene sequence: CDR1 MNHNS, CDR2 SASEGT. The CDR3 length is 18 residues. Losses at the gene ends were 4 bases for V and 7 bases for J; bases not matched to a gene: 11. CDR3 coding DNA: TGTGCCAGCAGTGGGGGGACTAGCGGGAGATACTGGGGCGGGGAGCTGTTTTTT. Its translation is CASSGGTSGRYWGGELFF.

This clonotype was observed at least ten times. V is TRBV28 and J is TRBJ1-2; TRBD1 aligns across 7 bases. The germline CDR1 and CDR2 sequences are MDHEN and SYDVKM. The CDR3 spans 13 residues. V lost 5 bases to trimming and J lost 6 bases; unmatched junction nucleotides: 6. The CDR3 region has the DNA TGTGCCAGCAGTCCGACAGGGAGAAATGGCTACACCTTC. Translated: CASSPTGRNGYTF.

This clonotype has at least ten counts. This chain links TRBV6-5 with TRBJ2-5, with 7 bases matching TRBD1. The V and J ends lost 4 bases and 4 bases, in that order; junction bases with no gene match: 6. The CDR3 is 14 amino acids. Germline V gene lookup returns CDR1 MNHEY and CDR2 SVGAGI. The CDR3 coding sequence is TGTGCCAGCAGTTCCGACAGGGTCGTAGAGACCCAGTACTTC. This gives the protein CASSSDRVVETQYF.

This clonotype came up a few times. The junction shows a germline mismatch at one end, possibly a read error. The gene calls are TRBV6-2 or TRBV6-3 and TRBJ2-4; D unclear. This CDR3 comprises 17 residues. Per the germline V gene, CDR1 is MNHEY and CDR2 is SVGEGT. DNA of the CDR3: TGTGCCTGCAGTTTTGCCCTAGACGCCCCAGCCAAAAACATTCAGTACTTC. Protein product: CACSFALDAPAKNIQYF.

J is TRBJ2-5 and V is TRBV28; 12 positions match TRBD2. There are 15 residues in the CDR3. Germline CDR1 is MDHEN and CDR2 is SYDVKM. V gave up 11 bases and J gave up 3 bases; unmatched junction bases: 10. Here the CDR3 DNA reads TGTGCCCTAGCGGGAGGGCCCGGTAATGAAGAGACCCAGTACTTC. It is translated as CALAGGPGNEETQYF.

This clonotype was recorded at least ten times. This chain connects TRBV7-9 to TRBJ1-1; the D is unclear. Germline CDR1 SEHNR, CDR2 FQNEAQ (reference sequence). The CDR3 has 11 residues. Deletions cut 8 bases from V and 2 bases from J, with 6 bases between. This CDR3 reads CASLINTEAFF. CDR3 coding DNA: TGTGCCAGCCTGATCAACACTGAAGCTTTCTTT.

In this sample, this clonotype turned up many times. The chain combines TRBV4-1 with TRBJ2-7; D is ambiguous. V was cut by 0 bases and J by 4 bases, with 7 bases left in between. The CDR3 has 13 residues. Per germline, CDR1 MGHRA and CDR2 YSYEKL. For the CDR3, the DNA is TGCGCCAGCAGCCAAGAAACCGAGTACGAGCAGTACTTC. This gives the protein CASSQETEYEQYF.